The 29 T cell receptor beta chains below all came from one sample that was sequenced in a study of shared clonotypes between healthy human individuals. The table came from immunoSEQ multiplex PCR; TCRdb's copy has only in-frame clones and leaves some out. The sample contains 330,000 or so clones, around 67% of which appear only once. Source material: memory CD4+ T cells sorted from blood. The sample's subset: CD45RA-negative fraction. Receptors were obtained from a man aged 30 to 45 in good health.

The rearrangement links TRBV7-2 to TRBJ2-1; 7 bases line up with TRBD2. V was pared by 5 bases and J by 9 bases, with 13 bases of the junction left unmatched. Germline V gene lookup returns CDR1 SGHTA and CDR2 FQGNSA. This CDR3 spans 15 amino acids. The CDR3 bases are TGTGCCAGCAGCCCGGATGGTGGGAGGGCCTCTGAGCAGTTCTTC. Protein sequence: CASSPDGGRASEQFF.

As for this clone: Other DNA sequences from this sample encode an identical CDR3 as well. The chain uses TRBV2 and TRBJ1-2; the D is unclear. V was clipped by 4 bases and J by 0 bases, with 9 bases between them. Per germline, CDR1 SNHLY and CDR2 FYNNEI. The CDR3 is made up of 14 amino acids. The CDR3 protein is CASSVSGSNYGYTF. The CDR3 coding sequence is TGTGCCAGCAGTGTTTCAGGTTCTAACTATGGCTACACCTTC.

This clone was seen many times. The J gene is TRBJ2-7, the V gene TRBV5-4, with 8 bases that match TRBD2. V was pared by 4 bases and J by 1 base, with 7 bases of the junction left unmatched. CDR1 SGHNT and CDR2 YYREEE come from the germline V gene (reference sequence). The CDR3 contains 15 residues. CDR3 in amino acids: CASSPGGTRSYEQYF. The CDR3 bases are TGTGCCAGCAGCCCGGGGGGGACACGGTCCTACGAGCAGTACTTC.

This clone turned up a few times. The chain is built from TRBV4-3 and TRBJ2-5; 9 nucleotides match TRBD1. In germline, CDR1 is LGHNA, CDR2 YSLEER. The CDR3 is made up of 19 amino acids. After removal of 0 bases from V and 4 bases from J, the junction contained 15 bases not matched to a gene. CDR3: CASSQERGPGQGFLETQYF. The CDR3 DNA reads TGCGCCAGCAGCCAAGAGAGGGGGCCGGGACAGGGCTTTTTAGAGACCCAGTACTTC.

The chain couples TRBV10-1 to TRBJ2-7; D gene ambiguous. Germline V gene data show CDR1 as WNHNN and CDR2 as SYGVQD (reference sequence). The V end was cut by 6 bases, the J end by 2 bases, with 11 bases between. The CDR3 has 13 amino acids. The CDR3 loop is CASSYGPPYEQYF. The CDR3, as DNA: TGCGCCAGCAGCTACGGCCCTCCCTACGAGCAGTACTTC.

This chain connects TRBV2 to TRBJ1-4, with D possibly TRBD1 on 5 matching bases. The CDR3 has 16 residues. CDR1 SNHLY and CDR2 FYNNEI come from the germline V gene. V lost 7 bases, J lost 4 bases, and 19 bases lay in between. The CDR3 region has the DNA TGTGCCAGCACCCTATGGGGGGACTGGGATAATGAAAAACTGTTTTTT. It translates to CASTLWGDWDNEKLFF. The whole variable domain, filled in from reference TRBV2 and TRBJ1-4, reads EPEVTQTPSHQVTQMGQEVILRCVPISNHLYFYWYRQILGQKVEFLVSFYNNEISEKSEIFDDQFSVERPDGSNFTLKIRSTKLEDSAMYFCASTLWGDWDNEKLFFGSGTQLSVL.

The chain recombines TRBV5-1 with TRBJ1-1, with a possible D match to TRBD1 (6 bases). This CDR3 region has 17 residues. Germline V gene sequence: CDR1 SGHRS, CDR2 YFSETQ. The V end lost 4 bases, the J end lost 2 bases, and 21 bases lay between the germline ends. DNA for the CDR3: TGCGCCAGCAGCCCGGGGGCCGCCTTAGTAGGTAACACTGAAGCTTTCTTT. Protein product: CASSPGAALVGNTEAFF.

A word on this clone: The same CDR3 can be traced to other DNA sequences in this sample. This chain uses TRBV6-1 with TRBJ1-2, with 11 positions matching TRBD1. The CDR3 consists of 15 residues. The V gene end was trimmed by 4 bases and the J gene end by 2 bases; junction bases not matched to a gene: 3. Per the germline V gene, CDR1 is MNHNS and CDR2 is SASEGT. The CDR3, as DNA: TGTGCCAGCAGTGCCGGGACAGGGGGGAACTATGGCTACACCTTC. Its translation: CASSAGTGGNYGYTF.

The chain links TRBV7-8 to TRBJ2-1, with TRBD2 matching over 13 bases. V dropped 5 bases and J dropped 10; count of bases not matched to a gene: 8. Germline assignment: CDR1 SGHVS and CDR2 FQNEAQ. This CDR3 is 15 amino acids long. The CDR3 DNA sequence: TGTGCCAGCAGCCCACGGACTAGCGGGAGAGGGGAGCAGTTCTTC. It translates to CASSPRTSGRGEQFF.

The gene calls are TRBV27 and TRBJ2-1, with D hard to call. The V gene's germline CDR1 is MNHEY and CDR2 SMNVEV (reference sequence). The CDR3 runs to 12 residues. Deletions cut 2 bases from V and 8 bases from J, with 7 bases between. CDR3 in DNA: TGTGCCAGCAGTTTAAGAAACCATGAGCAGTTCTTC. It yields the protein CASSLRNHEQFF.

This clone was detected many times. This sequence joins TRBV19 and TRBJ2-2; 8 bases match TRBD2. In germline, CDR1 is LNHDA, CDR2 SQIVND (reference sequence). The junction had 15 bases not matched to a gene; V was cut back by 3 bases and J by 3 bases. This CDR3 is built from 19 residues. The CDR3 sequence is CASSMGRWAREADTGELFF. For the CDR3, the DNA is TGTGCCAGTAGTATGGGGCGGTGGGCGCGGGAGGCCGACACCGGGGAGCTGTTTTTT. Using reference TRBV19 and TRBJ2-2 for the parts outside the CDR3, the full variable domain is DGGITQSPKYLFRKEGQNVTLSCEQNLNHDAMYWYRQDPGQGLRLIYYSQIVNDFQKGDIAEGYSVSREKKESFPLTVTSAQKNPTAFYLCASSMGRWAREADTGELFFGEGSRLTVL.

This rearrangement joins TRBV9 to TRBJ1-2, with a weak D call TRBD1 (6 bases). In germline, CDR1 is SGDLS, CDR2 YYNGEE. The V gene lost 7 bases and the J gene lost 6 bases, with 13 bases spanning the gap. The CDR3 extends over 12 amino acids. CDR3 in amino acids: CASGDEGDGYTF. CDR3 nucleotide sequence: TGTGCCAGCGGGGATGAGGGGGATGGCTACACCTTC.

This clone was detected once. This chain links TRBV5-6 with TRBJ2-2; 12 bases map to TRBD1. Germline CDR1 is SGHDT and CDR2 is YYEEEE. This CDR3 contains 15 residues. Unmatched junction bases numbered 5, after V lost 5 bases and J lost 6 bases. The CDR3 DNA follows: TGTGCCAGCAGATTAGGGACAGGGGGCCCCGGGGAGCTGTTTTTT. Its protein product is CASRLGTGGPGELFF.

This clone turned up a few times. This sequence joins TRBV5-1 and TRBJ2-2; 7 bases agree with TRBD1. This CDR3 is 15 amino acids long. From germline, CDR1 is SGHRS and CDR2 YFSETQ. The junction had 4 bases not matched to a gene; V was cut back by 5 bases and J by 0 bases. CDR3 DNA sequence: TGCGCCAGCAGGCAGACAGGGCCGAACACCGGGGAGCTGTTTTTT. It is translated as CASRQTGPNTGELFF.

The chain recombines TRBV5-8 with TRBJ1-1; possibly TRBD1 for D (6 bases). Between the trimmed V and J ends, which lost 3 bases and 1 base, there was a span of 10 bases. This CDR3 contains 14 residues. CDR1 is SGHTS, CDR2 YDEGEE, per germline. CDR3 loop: CASSSPGENTEAFF. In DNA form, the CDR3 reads TGTGCCAGCAGCTCCCCAGGGGAGAACACTGAAGCTTTCTTT.

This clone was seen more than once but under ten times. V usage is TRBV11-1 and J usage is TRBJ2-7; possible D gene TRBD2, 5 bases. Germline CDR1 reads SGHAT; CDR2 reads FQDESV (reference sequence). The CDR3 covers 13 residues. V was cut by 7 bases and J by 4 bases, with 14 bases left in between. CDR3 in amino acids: CASTRGSAYEQYF. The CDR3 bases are TGTGCCAGCACCCGGGGATCGGCGTACGAGCAGTACTTC.

The CDR3 reads CASSPFVGRLKPNTEAFF. CDR3 coding DNA: TGTGCCAGCTCACCATTTGTAGGTCGCCTCAAACCGAACACTGAAGCTTTCTTT. The gene calls are TRBV18 and TRBJ1-1; D is undetermined. This CDR3 is 18 amino acids long. CDR1 KGHSH and CDR2 LQKENI come from the germline V gene. V lost 2 bases and J 1 base, leaving 20 bases between the germline ends.

The DNA for the CDR3 is TGCAGCGTCGCTCGGGAGTTTGTAGAGACCCAGTACTTC. It specifies CSVAREFVETQYF. V and J are TRBV29-1 and TRBJ2-5; perhaps TRBD2 as D (6 bases). The CDR3 is 13 residues long. With 6 bases removed from V and 4 bases from J, the gap between germline ends came to 15 bases. Germline V gene sequence: CDR1 SQVTM, CDR2 ANQGSEA.

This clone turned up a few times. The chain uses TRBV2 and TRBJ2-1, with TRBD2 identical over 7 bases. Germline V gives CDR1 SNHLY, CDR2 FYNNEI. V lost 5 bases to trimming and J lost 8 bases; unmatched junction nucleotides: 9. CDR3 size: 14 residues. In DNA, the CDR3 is TGTGCCAGCAGTCCTAGCGGCCTTAAATATGAGCAGTTCTTC. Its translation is CASSPSGLKYEQFF.

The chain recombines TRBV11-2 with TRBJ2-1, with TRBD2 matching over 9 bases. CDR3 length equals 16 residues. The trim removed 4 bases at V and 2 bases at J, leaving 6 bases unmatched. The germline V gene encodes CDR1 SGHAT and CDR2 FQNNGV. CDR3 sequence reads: CASSSLSGSTYNEQFF. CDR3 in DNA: TGTGCCAGCAGCTCCCTTAGCGGGAGTACCTACAATGAGCAGTTCTTC.

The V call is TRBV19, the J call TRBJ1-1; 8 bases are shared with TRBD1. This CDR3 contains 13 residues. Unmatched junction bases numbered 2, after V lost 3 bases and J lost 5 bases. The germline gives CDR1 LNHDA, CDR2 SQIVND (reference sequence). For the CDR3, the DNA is TGTGCCAGTAGTATTACAGGGGGAACTGAAGCTTTCTTT. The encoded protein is CASSITGGTEAFF. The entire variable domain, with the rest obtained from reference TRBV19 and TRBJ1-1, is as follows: DGGITQSPKYLFRKEGQNVTLSCEQNLNHDAMYWYRQDPGQGLRLIYYSQIVNDFQKGDIAEGYSVSREKKESFPLTVTSAQKNPTAFYLCASSITGGTEAFFGQGTRLTVV.

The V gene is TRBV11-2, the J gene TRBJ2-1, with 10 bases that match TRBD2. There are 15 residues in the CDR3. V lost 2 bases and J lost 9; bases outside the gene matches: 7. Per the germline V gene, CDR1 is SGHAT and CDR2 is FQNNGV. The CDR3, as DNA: TGTGCCAGCAGCTTACTAGCGGGAGTTTTGGGTGAGCAGTTCTTC. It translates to CASSLLAGVLGEQFF.

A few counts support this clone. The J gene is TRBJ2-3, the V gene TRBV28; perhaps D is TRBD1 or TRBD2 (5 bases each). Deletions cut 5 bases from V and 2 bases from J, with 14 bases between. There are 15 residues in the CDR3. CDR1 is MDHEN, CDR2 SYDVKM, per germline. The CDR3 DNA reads TGTGCCAGCAGTCTACTAGGGGTCCTCACAGATACGCAGTATTTT. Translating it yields CASSLLGVLTDTQYF.

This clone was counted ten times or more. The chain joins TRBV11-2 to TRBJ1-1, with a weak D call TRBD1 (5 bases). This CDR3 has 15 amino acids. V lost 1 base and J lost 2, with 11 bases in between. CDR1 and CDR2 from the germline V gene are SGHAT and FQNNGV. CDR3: CASSLVAGINTEAFF. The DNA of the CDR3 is TGTGCCAGCAGCTTAGTGGCAGGGATAAACACTGAAGCTTTCTTT.

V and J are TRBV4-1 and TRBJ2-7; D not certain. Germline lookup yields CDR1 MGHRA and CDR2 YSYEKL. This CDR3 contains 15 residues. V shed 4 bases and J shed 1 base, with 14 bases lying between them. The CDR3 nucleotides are TGCGCCAGCAGCCCGGCTCCCGACGGGTCCTACGAGCAGTACTTC. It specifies CASSPAPDGSYEQYF.

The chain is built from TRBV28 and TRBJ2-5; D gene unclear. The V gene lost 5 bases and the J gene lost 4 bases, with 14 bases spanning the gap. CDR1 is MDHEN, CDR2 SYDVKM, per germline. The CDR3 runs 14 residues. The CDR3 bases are TGTGCCAGCAGTCAACGGGTCAGTTTAGAGACCCAGTACTTC. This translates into CASSQRVSLETQYF.

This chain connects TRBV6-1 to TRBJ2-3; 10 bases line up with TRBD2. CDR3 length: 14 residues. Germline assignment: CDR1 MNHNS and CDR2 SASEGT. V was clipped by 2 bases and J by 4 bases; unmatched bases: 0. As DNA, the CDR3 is TGTGCCAGCAGTGAACTAGCGGGAGCAGATACGCAGTATTTT. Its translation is CASSELAGADTQYF.

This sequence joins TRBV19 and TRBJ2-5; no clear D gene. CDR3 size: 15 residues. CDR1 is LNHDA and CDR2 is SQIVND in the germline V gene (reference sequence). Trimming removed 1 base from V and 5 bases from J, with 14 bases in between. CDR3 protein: CASSIAGYPQETQYF. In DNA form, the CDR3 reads TGTGCCAGTAGTATAGCGGGCTACCCCCAGGAGACCCAGTACTTC.

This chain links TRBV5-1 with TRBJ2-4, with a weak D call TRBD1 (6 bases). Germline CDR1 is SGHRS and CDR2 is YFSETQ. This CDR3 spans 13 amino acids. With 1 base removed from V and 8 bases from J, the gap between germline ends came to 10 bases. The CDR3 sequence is CASSLQGSDIQYF. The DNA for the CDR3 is TGCGCCAGCAGCTTGCAGGGGTCGGACATTCAGTACTTC.